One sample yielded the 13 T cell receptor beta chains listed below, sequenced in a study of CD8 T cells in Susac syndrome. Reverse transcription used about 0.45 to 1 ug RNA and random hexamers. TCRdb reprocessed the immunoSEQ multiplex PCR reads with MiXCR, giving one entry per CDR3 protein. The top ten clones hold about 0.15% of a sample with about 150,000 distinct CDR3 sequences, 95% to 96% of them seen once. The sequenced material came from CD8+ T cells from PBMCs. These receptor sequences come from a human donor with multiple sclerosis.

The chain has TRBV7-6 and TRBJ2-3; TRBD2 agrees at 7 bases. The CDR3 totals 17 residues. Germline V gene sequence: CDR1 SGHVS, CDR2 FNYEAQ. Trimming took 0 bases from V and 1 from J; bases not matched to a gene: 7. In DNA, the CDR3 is TGTGCCAGCAGCTTAGCCTCGGATCGGGGGGGCACAGATACGCAGTATTTT. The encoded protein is CASSLASDRGGTDTQYF.

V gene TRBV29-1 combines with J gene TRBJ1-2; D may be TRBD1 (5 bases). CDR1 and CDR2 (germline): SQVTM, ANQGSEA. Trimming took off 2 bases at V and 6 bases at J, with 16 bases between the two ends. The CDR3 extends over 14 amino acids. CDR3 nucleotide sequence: TGCAGCGTTGAAAGAGGGGATTCAATCCATGGCTACACCTTC. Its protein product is CSVERGDSIHGYTF.

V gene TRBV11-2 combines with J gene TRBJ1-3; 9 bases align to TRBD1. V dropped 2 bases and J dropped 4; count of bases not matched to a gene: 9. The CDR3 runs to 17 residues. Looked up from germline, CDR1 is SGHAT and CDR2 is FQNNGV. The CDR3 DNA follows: TGTGCCAGCAGCTTAAATTTACAGGGGGCAAGGGGAAACACCATATATTTT. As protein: CASSLNLQGARGNTIYF.

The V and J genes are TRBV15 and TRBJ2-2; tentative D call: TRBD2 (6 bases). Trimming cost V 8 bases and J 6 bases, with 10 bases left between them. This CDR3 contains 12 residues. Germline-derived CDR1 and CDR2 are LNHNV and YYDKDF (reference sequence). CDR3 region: CATRGGAGELFF. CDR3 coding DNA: TGTGCCACCCGAGGCGGGGCCGGGGAGCTGTTTTTT.

CDR3 sequence reads: CASSQEARTNTEAFF. CDR3 sequence (DNA): TGCGCCAGCAGCCAAGAGGCACGGACGAACACTGAAGCTTTCTTT. The chain is built from TRBV4-1 and TRBJ1-1; D remains ambiguous. In germline, CDR1 is MGHRA, CDR2 YSYEKL. The CDR3 spans 15 residues. Trimming stripped 0 bases from V and 1 base from J, with 9 bases between.

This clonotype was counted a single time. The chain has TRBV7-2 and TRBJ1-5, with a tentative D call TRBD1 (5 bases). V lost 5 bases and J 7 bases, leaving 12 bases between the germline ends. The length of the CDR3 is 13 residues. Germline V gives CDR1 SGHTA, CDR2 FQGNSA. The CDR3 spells CASSVGWGQPQHF. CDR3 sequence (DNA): TGTGCCAGCAGCGTGGGATGGGGCCAGCCCCAGCATTTT. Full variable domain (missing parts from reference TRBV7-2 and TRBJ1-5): GAGVSQSPSNKVTEKGKDVELRCDPISGHTALYWYRQSLGQGLEFLIYFQGNSAPDKSGLPSDRFSAERTGGSVSTLTIQRTQQEDSAVYLCASSVGWGQPQHFGDGTRLSIL.

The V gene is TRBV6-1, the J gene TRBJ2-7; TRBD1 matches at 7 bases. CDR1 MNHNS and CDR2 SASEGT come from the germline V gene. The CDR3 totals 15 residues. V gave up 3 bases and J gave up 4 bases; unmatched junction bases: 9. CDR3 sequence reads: CASSENSGTEYEQYF. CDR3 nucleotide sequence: TGTGCCAGCAGTGAGAATTCCGGGACAGAATACGAGCAGTACTTC.

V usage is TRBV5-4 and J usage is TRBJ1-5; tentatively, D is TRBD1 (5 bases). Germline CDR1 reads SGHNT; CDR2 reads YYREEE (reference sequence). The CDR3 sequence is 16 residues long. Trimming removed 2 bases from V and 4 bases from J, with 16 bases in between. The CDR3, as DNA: TGTGCCAGCAGCTTAGGGCAGGGAACCCCTAATCAGCCCCAGCATTTT. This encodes CASSLGQGTPNQPQHF.

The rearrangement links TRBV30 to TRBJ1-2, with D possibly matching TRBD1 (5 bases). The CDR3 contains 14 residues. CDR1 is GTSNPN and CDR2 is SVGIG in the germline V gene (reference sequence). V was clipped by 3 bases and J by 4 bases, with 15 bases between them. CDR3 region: CAWSLAGYGYGYTF. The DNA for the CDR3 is TGTGCCTGGAGCTTAGCAGGGTACGGCTATGGCTACACCTTC.

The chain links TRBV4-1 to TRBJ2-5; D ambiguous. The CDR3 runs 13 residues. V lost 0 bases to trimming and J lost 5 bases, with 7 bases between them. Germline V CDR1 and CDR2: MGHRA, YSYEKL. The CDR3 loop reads CASSQEAVETQYF. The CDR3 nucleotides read TGCGCCAGCAGCCAAGAGGCGGTGGAGACCCAGTACTTC.

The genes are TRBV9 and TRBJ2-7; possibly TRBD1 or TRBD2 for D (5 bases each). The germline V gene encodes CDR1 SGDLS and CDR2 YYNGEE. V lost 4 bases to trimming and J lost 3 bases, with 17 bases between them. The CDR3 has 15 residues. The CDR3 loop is CASSPGEGNGYEQYV. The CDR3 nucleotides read TGTGCCAGCAGCCCAGGAGAGGGGAATGGCTACGAGCAGTACGTC.

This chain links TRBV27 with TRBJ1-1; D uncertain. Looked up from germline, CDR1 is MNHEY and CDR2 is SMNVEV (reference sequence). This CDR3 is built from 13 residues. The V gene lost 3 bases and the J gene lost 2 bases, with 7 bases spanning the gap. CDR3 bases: TGTGCCAGCAGTTTTCGGACCAACACTGAAGCTTTCTTT. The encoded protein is CASSFRTNTEAFF.

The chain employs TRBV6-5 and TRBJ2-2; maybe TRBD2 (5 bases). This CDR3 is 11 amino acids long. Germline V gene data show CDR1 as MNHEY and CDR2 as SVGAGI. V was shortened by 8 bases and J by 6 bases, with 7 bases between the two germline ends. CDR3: CASGRAGELFF. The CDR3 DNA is TGTGCCAGCGGGCGGGCCGGGGAGCTGTTTTTT.